Here is one T cell receptor beta chain with its context. One end of the junction fails to match germline, which may point to a read error. Germline CDR1 LNHDA, CDR2 SQIVND (reference sequence). CDR3 size: 14 residues. This sample is drawn from a study of Graves' ophthalmopathy and Graves' hyperthyroidism. About the study: At initial diagnosis, peripheral blood was obtained, and this preceded any treatment.

Amplification targeted the TCR beta CDR3 regions, with RNA transcripts as the source material. HTBI primers primed a first-round RT-PCR, and a second-round multiplex PCR followed. Each CDR3 protein gets one entry after TCRdb re-called the multiplex PCR reads with MiXCR. This table has 650,000 to 900,000 distinct CDR3 sequences, 40% appearing once. Among the exclusions were patients with other autoimmune diseases, uncontrolled infections, pregnancy or lactation. The authors diagnosed from clinical symptoms, serum thyroxine, TRAb, thyroid ultrasound and orbital computed tomography. The chain has TRBV19 and TRBJ1-3, with 8 bases lining up with TRBD1. This sequence was found in an adult man with Graves' ophthalmopathy. The specimen was peripheral blood. The CDR3, as DNA: TGTGCCAGTAGTCCGACAGGGGCTGGAAGCACCATATATTTT. This sequence encodes CASSPTGAGSTIYF.